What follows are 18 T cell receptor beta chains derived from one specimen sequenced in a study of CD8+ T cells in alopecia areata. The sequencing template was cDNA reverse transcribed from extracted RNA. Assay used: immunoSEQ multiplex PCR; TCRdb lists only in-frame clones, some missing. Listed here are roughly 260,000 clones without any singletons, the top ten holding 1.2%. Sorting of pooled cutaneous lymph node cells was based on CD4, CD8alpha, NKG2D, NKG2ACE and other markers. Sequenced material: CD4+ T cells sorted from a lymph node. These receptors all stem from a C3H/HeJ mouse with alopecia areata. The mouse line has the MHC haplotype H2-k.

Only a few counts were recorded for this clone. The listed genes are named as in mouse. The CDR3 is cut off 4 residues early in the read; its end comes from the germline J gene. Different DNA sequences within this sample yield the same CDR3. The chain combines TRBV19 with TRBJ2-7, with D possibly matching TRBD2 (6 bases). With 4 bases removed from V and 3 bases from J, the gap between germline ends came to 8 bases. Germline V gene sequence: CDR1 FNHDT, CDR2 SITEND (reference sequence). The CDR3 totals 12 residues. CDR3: CASSSWGYEQYF. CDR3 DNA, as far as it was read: TGTGCCAGCAGTTCCTGGGGCTAT.

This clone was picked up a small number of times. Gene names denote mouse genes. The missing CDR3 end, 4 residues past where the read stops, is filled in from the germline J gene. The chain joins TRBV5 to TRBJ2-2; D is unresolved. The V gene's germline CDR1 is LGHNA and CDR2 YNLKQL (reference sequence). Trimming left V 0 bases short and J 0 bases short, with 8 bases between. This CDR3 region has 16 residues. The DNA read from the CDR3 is TGTGCCAGCAGCCAAGATCGCCAGACAAACACCGGG. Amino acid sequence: CASSQDRQTNTG. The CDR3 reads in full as CASSQDRQTNTGQLYF.

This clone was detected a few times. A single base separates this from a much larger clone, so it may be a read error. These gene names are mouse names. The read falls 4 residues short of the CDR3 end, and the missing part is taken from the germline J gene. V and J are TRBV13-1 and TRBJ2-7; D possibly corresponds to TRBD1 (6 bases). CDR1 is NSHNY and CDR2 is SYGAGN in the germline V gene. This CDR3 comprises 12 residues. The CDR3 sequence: CASSNGQYEQYF. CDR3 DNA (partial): TGTGCCAGCAGTAACGGACAGTAT.

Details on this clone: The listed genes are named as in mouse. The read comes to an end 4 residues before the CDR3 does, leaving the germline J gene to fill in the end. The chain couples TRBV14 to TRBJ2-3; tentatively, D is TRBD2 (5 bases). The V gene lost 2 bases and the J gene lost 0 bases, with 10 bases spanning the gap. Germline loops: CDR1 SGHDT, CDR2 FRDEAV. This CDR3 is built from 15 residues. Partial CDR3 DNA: TGTGCCAGCAGTTTTGTGGGGTCTAGTGCAGAA. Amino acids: CASSFVGSSAE. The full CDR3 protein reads CASSFVGSSAETLYF. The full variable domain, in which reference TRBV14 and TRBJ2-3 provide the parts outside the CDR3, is EAGVTQSPRYAVLQEGQAVSFWCDPISGHDTLYWYQQPRDQGPQLLVYFRDEAVIDNSQLPSDRFSAVRPKGTNSTLKIQSAKQGDTATYLCASSFVGSSAETLYFGSGTRLTVL.

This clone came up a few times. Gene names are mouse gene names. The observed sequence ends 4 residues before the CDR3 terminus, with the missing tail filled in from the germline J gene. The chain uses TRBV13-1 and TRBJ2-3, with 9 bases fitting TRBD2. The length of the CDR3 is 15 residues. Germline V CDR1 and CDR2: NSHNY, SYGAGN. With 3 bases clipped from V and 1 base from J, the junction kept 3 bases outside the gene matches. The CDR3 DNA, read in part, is TGTGCCAGCAGTGCTAACTGGGGGGGTGCAGAA. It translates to CASSANWGGAE. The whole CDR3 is CASSANWGGAETLYF.

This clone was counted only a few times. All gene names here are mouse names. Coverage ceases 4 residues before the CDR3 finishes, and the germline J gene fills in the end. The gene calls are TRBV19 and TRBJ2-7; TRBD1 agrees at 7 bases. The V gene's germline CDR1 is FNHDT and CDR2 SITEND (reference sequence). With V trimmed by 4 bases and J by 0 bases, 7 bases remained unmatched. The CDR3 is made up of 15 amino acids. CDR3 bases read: TGTGCCAGCAGTCCACAGGGGAGGAGCTCCTAT. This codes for CASSPQGRSSY. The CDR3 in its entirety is CASSPQGRSSYEQYF.

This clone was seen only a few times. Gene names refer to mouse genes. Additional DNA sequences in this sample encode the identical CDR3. The covered CDR3 bases are TGTGCCAGCGGTCCCGGACTGGGGAGCTAT. Protein: CASGPGLGSY. The full CDR3 is CASGPGLGSYEQYF. The chain carries TRBV13-2 and TRBJ2-7; 9 bases fit TRBD2. The DNA ends 4 residues before the CDR3 does, and the rest of the CDR3 is filled in from the germline J gene. Germline trimming cut 4 bases from V and 3 bases from J; bases unmatched to any gene: 5. The CDR3 contains 14 residues. Germline V gene sequence: CDR1 NNHNN, CDR2 SYGAGS (reference sequence).

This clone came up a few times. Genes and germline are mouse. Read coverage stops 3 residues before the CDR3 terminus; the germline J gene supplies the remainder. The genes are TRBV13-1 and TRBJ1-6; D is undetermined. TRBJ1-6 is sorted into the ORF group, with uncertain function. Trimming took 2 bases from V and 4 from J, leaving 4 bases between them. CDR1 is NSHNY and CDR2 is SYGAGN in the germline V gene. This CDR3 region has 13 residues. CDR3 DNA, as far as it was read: TGTGCCAGCAGTGAGACTTATAATTCGCCC. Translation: CASSETYNSP. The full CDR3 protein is CASSETYNSPLYF.

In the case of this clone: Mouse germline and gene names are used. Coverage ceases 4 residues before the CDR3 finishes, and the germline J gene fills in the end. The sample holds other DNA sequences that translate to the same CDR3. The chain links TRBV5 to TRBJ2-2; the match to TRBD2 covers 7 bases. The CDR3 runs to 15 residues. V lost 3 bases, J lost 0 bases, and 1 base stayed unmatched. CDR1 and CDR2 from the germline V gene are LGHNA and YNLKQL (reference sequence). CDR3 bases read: TGTGCCAGCAGCCAGCTGGGGGCAAACACCGGG. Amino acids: CASSQLGANTG. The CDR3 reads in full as CASSQLGANTGQLYF.

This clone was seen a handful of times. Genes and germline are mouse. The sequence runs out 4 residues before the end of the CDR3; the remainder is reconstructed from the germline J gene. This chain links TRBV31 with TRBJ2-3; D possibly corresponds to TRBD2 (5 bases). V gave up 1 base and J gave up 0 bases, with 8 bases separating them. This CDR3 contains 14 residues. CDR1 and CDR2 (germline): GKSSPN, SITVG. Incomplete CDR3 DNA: TGTGCCTGGAGTCCTGGGTCTAGTGCAGAA. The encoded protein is CAWSPGSSAE. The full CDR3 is CAWSPGSSAETLYF.

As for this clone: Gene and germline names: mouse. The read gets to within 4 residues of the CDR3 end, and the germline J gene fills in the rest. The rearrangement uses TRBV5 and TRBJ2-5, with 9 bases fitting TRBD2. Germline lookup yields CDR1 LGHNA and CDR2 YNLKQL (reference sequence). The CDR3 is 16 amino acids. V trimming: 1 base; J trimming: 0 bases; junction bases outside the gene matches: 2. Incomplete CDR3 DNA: TGTGCCAGCAGCCAAGGACTGGGGGCTAACCAAGAC. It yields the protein CASSQGLGANQD. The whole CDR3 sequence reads CASSQGLGANQDTQYF.

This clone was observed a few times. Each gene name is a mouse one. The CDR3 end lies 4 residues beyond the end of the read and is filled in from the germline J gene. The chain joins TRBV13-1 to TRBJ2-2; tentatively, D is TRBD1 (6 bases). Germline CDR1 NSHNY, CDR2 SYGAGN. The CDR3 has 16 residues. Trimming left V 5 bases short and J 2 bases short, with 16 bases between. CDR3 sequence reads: CASSSTGRENTGQLYF. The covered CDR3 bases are TGTGCCAGCAGCTCAACAGGGAGGGAGAACACCGGG.

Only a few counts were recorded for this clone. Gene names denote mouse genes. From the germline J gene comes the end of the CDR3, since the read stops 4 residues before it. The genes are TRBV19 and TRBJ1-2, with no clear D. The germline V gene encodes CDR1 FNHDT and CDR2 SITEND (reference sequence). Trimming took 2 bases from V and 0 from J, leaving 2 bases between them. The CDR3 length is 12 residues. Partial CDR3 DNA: TGTGCCAGCAGTATGGCAAACTCC. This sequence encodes CASSMANS. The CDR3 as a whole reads CASSMANSDYTF.

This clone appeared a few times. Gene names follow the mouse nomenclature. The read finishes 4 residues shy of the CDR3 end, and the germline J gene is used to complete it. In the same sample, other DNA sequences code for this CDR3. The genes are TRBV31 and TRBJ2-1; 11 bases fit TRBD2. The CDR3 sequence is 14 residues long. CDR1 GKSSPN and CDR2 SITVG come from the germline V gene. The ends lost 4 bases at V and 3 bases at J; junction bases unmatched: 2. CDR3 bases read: TGTGCCTGGACCGGGACTGGGGGCTATGCT. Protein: CAWTGTGGYA. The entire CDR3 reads CAWTGTGGYAEQFF.

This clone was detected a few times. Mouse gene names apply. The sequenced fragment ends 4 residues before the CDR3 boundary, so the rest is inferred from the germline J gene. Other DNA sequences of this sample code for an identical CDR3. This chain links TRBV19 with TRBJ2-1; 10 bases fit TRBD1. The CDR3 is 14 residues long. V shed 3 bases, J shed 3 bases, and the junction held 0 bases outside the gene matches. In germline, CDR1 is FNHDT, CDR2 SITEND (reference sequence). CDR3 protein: CASSRDRGYAEQFF. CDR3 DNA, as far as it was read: TGTGCCAGCAGTAGGGACAGGGGCTATGCT.

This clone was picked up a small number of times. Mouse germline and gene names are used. The CDR3 loop is CTCSAKTGAYAEQFF. CDR3 DNA (partial): TGCACCTGCAGTGCAAAGACAGGAGCCTATGCT. This sequence joins TRBV1 and TRBJ2-1; D possibly corresponds to TRBD1 (6 bases). The read ends 4 residues shy of where the CDR3 ends; the end is completed using the germline J gene. The ends were cut back, 2 bases at V and 3 bases at J, with 11 bases in the middle. The CDR3 length is 15 residues. From germline, CDR1 is NSQYPW and CDR2 LRSPGD (reference sequence).

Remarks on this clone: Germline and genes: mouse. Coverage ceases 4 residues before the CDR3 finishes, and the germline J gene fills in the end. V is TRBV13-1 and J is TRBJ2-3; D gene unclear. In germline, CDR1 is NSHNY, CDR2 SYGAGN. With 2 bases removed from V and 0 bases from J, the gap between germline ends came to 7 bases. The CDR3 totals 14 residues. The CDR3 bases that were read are TGTGCCAGCAGTGACAAAACTAGTGCAGAA. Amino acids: CASSDKTSAE. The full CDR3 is CASSDKTSAETLYF.

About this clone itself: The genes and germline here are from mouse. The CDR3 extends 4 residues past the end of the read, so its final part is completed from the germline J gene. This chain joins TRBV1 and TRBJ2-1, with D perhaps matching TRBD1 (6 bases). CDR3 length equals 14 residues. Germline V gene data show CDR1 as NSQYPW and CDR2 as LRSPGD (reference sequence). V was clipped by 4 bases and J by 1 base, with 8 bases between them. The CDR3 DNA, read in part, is TGCACCTGCAGTGGGGGGACAAACTATGCT. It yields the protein CTCSGGTNYA. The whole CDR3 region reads CTCSGGTNYAEQFF.